One and the same sample provided the 32 T cell receptor beta chains below, sequenced in a study of PD-1 blockade in classical Hodgkin lymphoma. Noted time point: cycle 4 day 1 (C4D1), after less than seven weeks of nivolumab. After autologous stem cell transplantation all patients relapsed, and prior brentuximab vedotin exposure differed between cohorts. The assay was immunoSEQ multiplex PCR, and TCRdb's table has in-frame clones only and misses some. The sample yields roughly 40,000 clones, 60% to 70% seen once. The sample here was peripheral blood mononuclear cells (PBMCs), taken before the fourth cycle of nivolumab. All receptors come from a human donor with classical Hodgkin lymphoma.

The CDR3 loop is CASSPFEATQYF. The CDR3 DNA follows: TGTGCCAGCTCACCTTTCGAGGCGACCCAGTACTTC. J is TRBJ2-5 and V is TRBV18; no firm D call. CDR3 length: 12 residues. Germline V gene data show CDR1 as KGHSH and CDR2 as LQKENI. Trimming removed 3 bases from V and 7 bases from J, with 9 bases in between. Filled out from reference TRBV18 and TRBJ2-5, the complete variable domain reads NAGVMQNPRHLVRRRGQEARLRCSPMKGHSHVYWYRQLPEEGLKFMVYLQKENIIDESGMPKERFSAEFPKEGPSILRIQQVVRGDSAAYFCASSPFEATQYFGPGTRLLVL.

The CDR3 nucleotides read TGTGCCAGCAGCGACAACTTACCCCGGACTGGGAAGTTCTTC. Its translation: CASSDNLPRTGKFF. V gene TRBV11-1 combines with J gene TRBJ2-1, with D possibly matching TRBD2 (5 bases). V was shortened by 5 bases and J by 14 bases, with 22 bases between the two germline ends. CDR3 length: 14 amino acids. Germline CDR1 is SGHAT and CDR2 is FQDESV (reference sequence).

This clone was picked up a small number of times. J is TRBJ1-6 and V is TRBV5-1; D is perhaps TRBD1 (6 bases). There are 15 residues in the CDR3. V was clipped by 4 bases and J by 8 bases, with 16 bases between them. Germline V lookup: CDR1 SGHRS, CDR2 YFSETQ. CDR3 residues: CASSVVGGADSPLHF. The CDR3 DNA sequence: TGCGCCAGCAGCGTAGTAGGGGGAGCGGATTCACCCCTCCACTTT. Variable domain in full (rest from reference TRBV5-1 and TRBJ1-6): KAGVTQTPRYLIKTRGQQVTLSCSPISGHRSVSWYQQTPGQGLQFLFEYFSETQRNKGNFPGRFSGRQFSNSRSEMNVSTLELGDSALYLCASSVVGGADSPLHFGNGTRLTVT.

V and J are TRBV7-2 and TRBJ2-4; TRBD2 agrees at 12 bases. Germline lookup yields CDR1 SGHTA and CDR2 FQGNSA. There are 16 residues in the CDR3. Trimming at V came to 4 bases and at J to 9 bases, leaving 10 bases not matched to a gene. CDR3 DNA: TGTGCCAGCAGCTCTAGGTCTAGCGGGGGGGCTGGCATTCAGTACTTC. Encoded protein: CASSSRSSGGAGIQYF.

This clone came up a few times. This chain links TRBV30 with TRBJ1-4; D is perhaps TRBD1 (5 bases). Germline CDR1 is GTSNPN and CDR2 is SVGIG (reference sequence). The CDR3 length is 14 residues. With 0 bases removed from V and 4 bases from J, the gap between germline ends came to 9 bases. DNA of the CDR3: TGTGCCTGGAGTGTACGAAGGGGTAATGAAAAACTGTTTTTT. Protein sequence: CAWSVRRGNEKLFF.

V and J are TRBV10-3 and TRBJ1-6; tentatively, D is TRBD1 (6 bases). The V gene lost 3 bases and the J gene lost 0 bases, with 12 bases spanning the gap. Germline assignment: CDR1 ENHRY and CDR2 SYGVKD. This CDR3 is 17 amino acids long. CDR3 sequence reads: CAISDRRGGSYNSPLHF. In DNA form, the CDR3 reads TGTGCCATCAGTGATCGAAGGGGGGGCTCCTATAATTCACCCCTCCACTTT.

This clone occurred a few times. The V gene is TRBV5-8, the J gene TRBJ2-7; 15 nucleotides line up with TRBD2. Per the germline V gene, CDR1 is SGHTS and CDR2 is YDEGEE. V trimming: 4 bases; J trimming: 2 bases; junction bases outside the gene matches: 4. The CDR3 has 16 residues. CDR3 DNA: TGTGCCAGCAGCCCGGGACTAGCGGGGGGCCCCTACGAGCAGTACTTC. Encoded protein: CASSPGLAGGPYEQYF.

This clone was counted only a few times. The chain employs TRBV5-4 and TRBJ2-1; D unclear. The ends were cut back, 4 bases at V and 1 base at J, with 12 bases in the middle. Germline values: CDR1 SGHNT, CDR2 YYREEE (reference sequence). This CDR3 spans 15 amino acids. CDR3 nucleotides: TGTGCCAGCAGCGCCGACACCCCTTCCTACAATGAGCAGTTCTTC. Its protein is CASSADTPSYNEQFF. Complete variable domain (other parts from reference TRBV5-4 and TRBJ2-1): ETGVTQSPTHLIKTRGQQVTLRCSSQSGHNTVSWYQQALGQGPQFIFQYYREEENGRGNFPPRFSGLQFPNYSSELNVNALELDDSALYLCASSADTPSYNEQFFGPGTRLTVL.

The chain is built from TRBV2 and TRBJ1-1; D is possibly TRBD1 (6 bases). The CDR3 totals 13 residues. Germline V gene data show CDR1 as SNHLY and CDR2 as FYNNEI. Trimming cost V 9 bases and J 2 bases, with 13 bases left between them. CDR3 sequence: CARTVRGNTEAFF. In DNA, the CDR3 is TGTGCCAGGACGGTCAGGGGTAACACTGAAGCTTTCTTT.

The V and J genes are TRBV11-3 and TRBJ2-3; D may be TRBD1 (5 bases). Looked up from germline, CDR1 is SGHNT and CDR2 is YENEEA. The CDR3 runs to 15 residues. Trimming pared 1 base from V and 0 bases from J, leaving 8 bases between. The CDR3 loop is CASSLGQTSTDTQYF. CDR3 coding DNA: TGTGCCAGCAGCTTAGGACAGACTAGCACAGATACGCAGTATTTT.

This clone came up a few times. The gene calls are TRBV7-3 and TRBJ2-2, with 8 nucleotides matching TRBD2. Per the germline V gene, CDR1 is SGHTA and CDR2 is FQGTGA. V dropped 5 bases and J dropped 4; count of bases not matched to a gene: 12. The CDR3 loop spans 17 amino acids. This CDR3 is CASSKKGTRGGTGELFF. The CDR3 DNA reads as TGTGCCAGCAGCAAAAAGGGGACTAGGGGCGGCACCGGGGAGCTGTTTTTT.

V is TRBV30 and J is TRBJ2-7; TRBD2 agrees at 7 bases. V dropped 0 bases and J dropped 5; count of bases not matched to a gene: 4. The CDR3 is 13 amino acids. Per the germline V gene, CDR1 is GTSNPN and CDR2 is SVGIG (reference sequence). The CDR3 loop is CAWSVGRAHEQYF. The DNA for the CDR3 is TGTGCCTGGAGTGTAGGGAGGGCCCACGAGCAGTACTTC.

CDR3 bases: TGTGCCAGCAGTTTACGAAGGGAAGGAGAGCAGTTCTTC. Protein sequence: CASSLRREGEQFF. The genes are TRBV28 and TRBJ2-1, with D unresolved. This CDR3 has 13 residues. Germline assignment: CDR1 MDHEN and CDR2 SYDVKM. The V gene lost 2 bases and the J gene lost 10 bases, with 12 bases spanning the gap. Supplemented by reference TRBV28 and TRBJ2-1, the full variable domain reads DVKVTQSSRYLVKRTGEKVFLECVQDMDHENMFWYRQDPGLGLRLIYFSYDVKMKEKGDIPEGYSVSREKKERFSLILESASTNQTSMYLCASSLRREGEQFFGPGTRLTVL.

The chain combines TRBV27 with TRBJ2-7, with 8 positions matching TRBD2. Per germline, CDR1 MNHEY and CDR2 SMNVEV (reference sequence). Losses at the gene ends were 3 bases for V and 4 bases for J; bases not matched to a gene: 5. The CDR3 sequence is 14 residues long. The DNA of the CDR3 is TGTGCCAGCAGTTTGGGCGGGGGGAGATACGAGCAGTACTTC. This encodes CASSLGGGRYEQYF.

By its share, this clone is medium-sized. The chain has TRBV30 and TRBJ1-1; D is unclear. Trimming left V 1 base short and J 4 bases short, with 10 bases between. This CDR3 has 13 residues. CDR1 is GTSNPN and CDR2 is SVGIG in the germline V gene (reference sequence). DNA of the CDR3: TGTGCCTGGAGTGCGCAGGCCGCCACTGAAGCTTTCTTT. The encoded protein is CAWSAQAATEAFF.

There are many counts of this clone. The chain employs TRBV5-4 and TRBJ1-5; D is uncertain. Germline V lookup: CDR1 SGHNT, CDR2 YYREEE (reference sequence). The V end was cut by 0 bases, the J end by 0 bases, with 7 bases between. This CDR3 is built from 15 residues. The CDR3 sequence is CASSLDGTSNQPQHF. CDR3 sequence (DNA): TGTGCCAGCAGCTTGGACGGTACTAGCAATCAGCCCCAGCATTTT.

The gene calls are TRBV29-1 and TRBJ2-2; 7 nucleotides agree with TRBD2. CDR3 length: 13 residues. Germline lookup yields CDR1 SQVTM and CDR2 ANQGSEA. V dropped 7 bases and J dropped 5; count of bases not matched to a gene: 7. The CDR3 sequence: CSALPRETGELFF. The CDR3, as DNA: TGCAGCGCCCTGCCGCGGGAGACCGGGGAGCTGTTTTTT.

The chain employs TRBV5-1 and TRBJ1-2, with 10 bases aligning to TRBD1. CDR3 length: 15 residues. V lost 3 bases to trimming and J lost 6 bases; unmatched junction nucleotides: 8. CDR1 and CDR2 from the germline V gene are SGHRS and YFSETQ. CDR3: CASSSPGQGPDGYTF. The CDR3 DNA sequence: TGCGCCAGCAGCTCGCCGGGACAGGGGCCAGATGGCTACACCTTC.

This sequence joins TRBV9 and TRBJ1-3; D gene uncertain. Germline V gives CDR1 SGDLS, CDR2 YYNGEE. CDR3 size: 15 residues. Trimming left V 2 bases short and J 4 bases short, with 13 bases between. The CDR3 nucleotides are TGTGCCAGCAGCGTCGGCGCCCTGGGAGGAAACACCATATATTTT. Residues: CASSVGALGGNTIYF.

This clone has a handful of counts. The rearrangement joins TRBV7-2 to TRBJ2-7, with 7 positions matching TRBD1. The CDR3 is made up of 15 amino acids. Germline V gives CDR1 SGHTA, CDR2 FQGNSA. Trimming cost V 4 bases and J 3 bases; bases outside gene matches: 9. The CDR3: CASSSETGQSYEQYF. Here the CDR3 DNA reads TGTGCCAGCAGCTCGGAGACGGGACAGAGCTACGAGCAGTACTTC.

The genes are TRBV27 and TRBJ2-7, with TRBD2 matching 8 bases. Germline CDR1 MNHEY, CDR2 SMNVEV (reference sequence). CDR3 size: 13 residues. The V and J ends lost 5 bases and 6 bases, in that order; junction bases with no gene match: 6. This CDR3 reads CASSTVGRGEQYF. For the CDR3, the DNA is TGTGCCAGCAGTACGGTCGGGAGGGGCGAGCAGTACTTC.

This rearrangement joins TRBV28 to TRBJ2-3; D gene unclear. The CDR3 runs to 13 residues. Germline V gives CDR1 MDHEN, CDR2 SYDVKM. The V end lost 2 bases, the J end lost 6 bases, and 9 bases lay between the germline ends. CDR3 nucleotides: TGTGCCAGCAGTTTACCCCAAGGGGATACGCAGTATTTT. Its translation is CASSLPQGDTQYF.

The chain combines TRBV6-5 with TRBJ2-3; no firm D call. The CDR3 totals 15 residues. The V end lost 6 bases, the J end lost 0 bases, and 13 bases lay between the germline ends. Looked up from germline, CDR1 is MNHEY and CDR2 is SVGAGI. Here the CDR3 reads CASRVQLSSTDTQYF. As DNA, the CDR3 is TGTGCCAGCAGGGTACAGTTATCTAGCACAGATACGCAGTATTTT.

The V call is TRBV5-1, the J call TRBJ1-2; D is unclear. The CDR3 runs to 14 residues. Germline lookup yields CDR1 SGHRS and CDR2 YFSETQ. The V gene lost 3 bases and the J gene lost 6 bases, with 15 bases spanning the gap. CDR3 protein: CASSWSTDPDGYTF. CDR3 bases: TGCGCCAGCAGCTGGTCGACGGACCCCGATGGCTACACCTTC.

The DNA for the CDR3 is TGTGCCAGCAGTCACTCCCCGGGGCCCTACGAGCAGTACTTC. This sequence encodes CASSHSPGPYEQYF. The V and J genes are TRBV28 and TRBJ2-7; D possibly uses TRBD1 or TRBD2 (5 bases each). Trimming stripped 5 bases from V and 2 bases from J, with 13 bases between. The CDR3 loop spans 14 amino acids. Germline CDR1 and CDR2: MDHEN and SYDVKM.

J is TRBJ2-6 and V is TRBV11-2; D is perhaps TRBD1 (5 bases). The CDR3 is 17 residues long. CDR1 SGHAT and CDR2 FQNNGV come from the germline V gene. V lost 5 bases and J 0 bases, leaving 14 bases between the germline ends. The CDR3 reads CASSPADIFSGANVLTF. In nucleotides, the CDR3 is TGTGCCAGCAGCCCGGCGGACATCTTCTCTGGGGCCAACGTCCTGACTTTC.

The V call is TRBV30, the J call TRBJ2-7; D unresolved. Germline lookup yields CDR1 GTSNPN and CDR2 SVGIG (reference sequence). The CDR3 covers 12 residues. V lost 0 bases and J 2 bases, leaving 5 bases between the germline ends. The CDR3 protein is CAWSVSPYEQYF. The DNA of the CDR3 is TGTGCCTGGAGTGTAAGCCCCTACGAGCAGTACTTC.

This rearrangement joins TRBV29-1 to TRBJ2-5; 8 bases line up with TRBD1. The CDR3 length is 15 residues. Germline V gives CDR1 SQVTM, CDR2 ANQGSEA. V trimming: 5 bases; J trimming: 3 bases; junction bases outside the gene matches: 11. CDR3 nucleotides: TGCAGCGTTCCCAGGGCAGGGGGCGCAAAAGAGACCCAGTACTTC. Its protein product is CSVPRAGGAKETQYF.

The chain joins TRBV30 to TRBJ1-1, with unresolved D. V lost 0 bases and J 1 base, leaving 12 bases between the germline ends. From germline, CDR1 is GTSNPN and CDR2 SVGIG (reference sequence). The CDR3 has 15 residues. The CDR3 loop is CAWSVRPSSNTEAFF. The CDR3 DNA follows: TGTGCCTGGAGTGTAAGACCGTCCTCGAACACTGAAGCTTTCTTT.

There are a few counts of this clone. Distinct nucleotide sequences in the sample also encode this CDR3. The chain is built from TRBV5-1 and TRBJ2-5; no clear D. V was trimmed by 2 bases and J by 1 base, leaving 12 bases between them. This CDR3 is 15 amino acids long. CDR1 SGHRS and CDR2 YFSETQ come from the germline V gene. This chain's CDR3 is CASSFGVTIQETQYF. The CDR3 DNA reads as TGCGCCAGCAGCTTTGGAGTGACGATCCAAGAGACCCAGTACTTC.

The chain combines TRBV5-1 with TRBJ2-3; D may be TRBD1 (5 bases). The germline gives CDR1 SGHRS, CDR2 YFSETQ. The CDR3 has 16 residues. Trimming pared 2 bases from V and 2 bases from J, leaving 15 bases between. CDR3 nucleotides: TGCGCCAGCAGCTTTGGGGCTCAAATGTACACAGATACGCAGTATTTT. It is translated as CASSFGAQMYTDTQYF.

The chain recombines TRBV11-3 with TRBJ2-1; 9 bases map to TRBD1. CDR3 size: 16 residues. Germline trimming cut 0 bases from V and 7 bases from J; bases unmatched to any gene: 7. Germline CDR1 and CDR2: SGHNT and YENEEA. The CDR3 sequence: CASSLEGTGPQNEQFF. CDR3 sequence (DNA): TGTGCCAGCAGCTTAGAGGGGACAGGGCCCCAGAATGAGCAGTTCTTC.